This T cell receptor beta chain was retrieved from a study of blood T cell repertoires in COVID-19. Source study methods: How many nucleated cells were present was estimated from reference gene primer amplification. The protocol was immunoSEQ multiplex PCR, while the TCRdb copy is restricted to in-frame clones and leaves out a portion. The DNA gave D and trimming, while V, J and clone size come from that table. The table includes fewer than 250,000 clones, approximately 80% detected once. Germline V lookup: CDR1 SEHNR, CDR2 FQNEAQ (reference sequence). Trimming at V came to 4 bases and at J to 8 bases, leaving 10 bases not matched to a gene. This CDR3 region has 15 residues. Seattle participants joined during active infection and were tracked over time.

The sample comprised peripheral blood. The source is a man in his 60s with COVID-19, enrolled during active disease. The V and J genes are TRBV7-9 and TRBJ1-2, with TRBD1 identical over 10 bases. CDR3 sequence reads: CASSSPPTGGWGYTF. DNA for the CDR3: TGTGCCAGCAGCTCCCCTCCGACAGGGGGCTGGGGCTACACCTTC.